This T cell receptor beta chain was obtained from a study of T cell changes during pregnancy in multiple sclerosis. The germline gives CDR1 GTSNPN, CDR2 SVGIG (reference sequence). This CDR3 has 13 residues. The V and J ends lost 2 bases and 8 bases respectively, with 14 bases between them. Assay: immunoSEQ multiplex PCR; the TCRdb copy retains only in-frame clones and omits some. In the table there are about 120,000 clones, approximately 93% of which are singletons. The V and J genes are TRBV30 and TRBJ2-3; a weak D match, TRBD2 (5 bases). This clonotype was sampled from a female donor with multiple sclerosis, enrolled in a pregnancy study. Specimen: peripheral blood, collected before pregnancy. The CDR3 region is CAWSPLGAATQYF. The CDR3, as DNA: TGTGCCTGGAGTCCCCTAGGAGCGGCTACGCAGTATTTT.